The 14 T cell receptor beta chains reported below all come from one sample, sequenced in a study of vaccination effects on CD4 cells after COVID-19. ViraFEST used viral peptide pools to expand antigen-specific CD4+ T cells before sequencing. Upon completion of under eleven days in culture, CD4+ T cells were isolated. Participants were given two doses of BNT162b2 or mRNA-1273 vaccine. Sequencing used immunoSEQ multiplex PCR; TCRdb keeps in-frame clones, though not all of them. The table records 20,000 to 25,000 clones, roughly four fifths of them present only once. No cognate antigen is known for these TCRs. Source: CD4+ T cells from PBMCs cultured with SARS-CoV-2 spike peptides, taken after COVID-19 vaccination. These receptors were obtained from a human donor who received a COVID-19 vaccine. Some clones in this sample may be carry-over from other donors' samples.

CDR3 protein: CASSLDPRGGHRDTQYF. The CDR3 DNA is TGTGCCAGCAGCTTAGATCCCCGGGGGGGCCACCGGGATACGCAGTATTTT. This rearrangement joins TRBV11-2 to TRBJ2-3; TRBD2 matches at 8 bases. V shed 0 bases and J 6 bases; nucleotides not matched to a gene: 11. The length of the CDR3 is 17 residues. Germline lookup yields CDR1 SGHAT and CDR2 FQNNGV.

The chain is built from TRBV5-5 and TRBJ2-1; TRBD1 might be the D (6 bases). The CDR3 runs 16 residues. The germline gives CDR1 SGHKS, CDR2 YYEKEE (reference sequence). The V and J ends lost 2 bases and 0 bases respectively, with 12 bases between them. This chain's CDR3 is CASSLNTGFSYNEQFF. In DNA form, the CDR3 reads TGTGCCAGCAGCTTAAATACAGGGTTCTCCTACAATGAGCAGTTCTTC.

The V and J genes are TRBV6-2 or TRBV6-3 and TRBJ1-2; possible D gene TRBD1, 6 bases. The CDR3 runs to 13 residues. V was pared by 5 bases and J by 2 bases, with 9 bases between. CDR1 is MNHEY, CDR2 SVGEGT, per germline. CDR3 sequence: CASSRDTNYGYTF. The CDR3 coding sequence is TGTGCCAGCAGTCGGGACACCAACTATGGCTACACCTTC.

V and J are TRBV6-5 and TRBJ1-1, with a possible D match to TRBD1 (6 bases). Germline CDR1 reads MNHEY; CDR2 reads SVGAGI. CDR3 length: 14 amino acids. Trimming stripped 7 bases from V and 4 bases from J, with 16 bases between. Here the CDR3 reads CASIPPGAVTEAFF. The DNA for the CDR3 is TGTGCCAGCATTCCCCCGGGGGCGGTCACTGAAGCTTTCTTT.

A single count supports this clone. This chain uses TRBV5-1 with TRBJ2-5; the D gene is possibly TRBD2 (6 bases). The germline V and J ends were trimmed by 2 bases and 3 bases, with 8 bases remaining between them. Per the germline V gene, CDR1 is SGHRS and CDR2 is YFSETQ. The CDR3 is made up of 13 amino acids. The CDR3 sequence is CASSFTGEETQYF. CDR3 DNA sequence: TGCGCCAGCAGCTTTACGGGGGAAGAGACCCAGTACTTC. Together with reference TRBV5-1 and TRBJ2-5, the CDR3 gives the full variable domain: KAGVTQTPRYLIKTRGQQVTLSCSPISGHRSVSWYQQTPGQGLQFLFEYFSETQRNKGNFPGRFSGRQFSNSRSEMNVSTLELGDSALYLCASSFTGEETQYFGPGTRLLVL.

In DNA form, the CDR3 reads TGTGCCAGCAGCCCCCAGACAGGGTGGGACGGGGAGCTGTTTTTT. Translated: CASSPQTGWDGELFF. The chain links TRBV7-3 to TRBJ2-2, with 7 bases that match TRBD1. The CDR3 totals 15 residues. V dropped 5 bases and J dropped 7; count of bases not matched to a gene: 10. Germline lookup yields CDR1 SGHTA and CDR2 FQGTGA.

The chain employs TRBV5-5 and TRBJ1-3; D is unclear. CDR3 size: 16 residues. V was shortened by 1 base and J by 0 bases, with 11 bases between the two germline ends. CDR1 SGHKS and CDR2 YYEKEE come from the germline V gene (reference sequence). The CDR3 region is CASSLKSLSSGNTIYF. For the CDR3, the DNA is TGTGCCAGCAGCTTGAAGAGCCTTAGCTCTGGAAACACCATATATTTT.

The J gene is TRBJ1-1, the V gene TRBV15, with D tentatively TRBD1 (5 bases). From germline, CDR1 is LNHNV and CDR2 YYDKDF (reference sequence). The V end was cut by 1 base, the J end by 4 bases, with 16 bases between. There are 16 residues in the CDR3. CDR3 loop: CATSRAGATVATEAFF. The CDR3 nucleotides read TGTGCCACCAGCAGAGCCGGGGCGACGGTGGCCACTGAAGCTTTCTTT.

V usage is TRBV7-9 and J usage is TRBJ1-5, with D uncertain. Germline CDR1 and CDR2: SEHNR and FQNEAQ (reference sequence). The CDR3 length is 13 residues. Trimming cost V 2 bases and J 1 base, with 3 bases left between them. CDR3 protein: CASSLRSNQPQHF. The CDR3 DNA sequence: TGTGCCAGCAGCTTAAGGAGCAATCAGCCCCAGCATTTT.

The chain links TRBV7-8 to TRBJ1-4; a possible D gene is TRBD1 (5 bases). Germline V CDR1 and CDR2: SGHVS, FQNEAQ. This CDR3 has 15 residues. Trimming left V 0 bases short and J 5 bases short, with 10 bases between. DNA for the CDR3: TGTGCCAGCAGCTTAGCGATAGGGGACAATGAAAAACTGTTTTTT. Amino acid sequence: CASSLAIGDNEKLFF.

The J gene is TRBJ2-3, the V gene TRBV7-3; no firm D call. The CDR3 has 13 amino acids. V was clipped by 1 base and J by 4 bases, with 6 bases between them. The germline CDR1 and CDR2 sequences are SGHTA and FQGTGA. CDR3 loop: CASSLRKADTQYF. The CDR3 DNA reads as TGTGCCAGCAGCTTAAGAAAGGCAGATACGCAGTATTTT.

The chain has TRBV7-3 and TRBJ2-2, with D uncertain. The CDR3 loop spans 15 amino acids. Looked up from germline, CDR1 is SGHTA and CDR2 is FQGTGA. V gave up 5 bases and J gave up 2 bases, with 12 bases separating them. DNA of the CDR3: TGTGCCAGCAGCGAAATGAGCTTAAACACCGGGGAGCTGTTTTTT. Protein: CASSEMSLNTGELFF.

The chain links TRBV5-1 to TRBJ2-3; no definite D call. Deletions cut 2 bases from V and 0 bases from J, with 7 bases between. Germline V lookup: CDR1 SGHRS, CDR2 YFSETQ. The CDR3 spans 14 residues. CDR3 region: CASSLRLSTDTQYF. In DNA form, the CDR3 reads TGCGCCAGCAGCTTACGGTTAAGCACAGATACGCAGTATTTT.

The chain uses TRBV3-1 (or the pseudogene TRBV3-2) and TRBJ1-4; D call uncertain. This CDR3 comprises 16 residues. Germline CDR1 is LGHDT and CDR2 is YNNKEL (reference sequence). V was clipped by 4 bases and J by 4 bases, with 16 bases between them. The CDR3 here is CASSLRAPALNEKLFF. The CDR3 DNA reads TGTGCCAGCAGCCTCAGAGCTCCAGCCCTTAATGAAAAACTGTTTTTT.